What follows are 10 T cell receptor beta chains derived from one specimen sequenced in a study of T cell responses to AZD1222 COVID-19 vaccine. TCRdb's table, derived via immunoSEQ multiplex PCR, lists solely in-frame clones and lacks some. This table holds 150,000 to 200,000 clones, 85% to 95% found once. Specimen: peripheral blood, collected on day 0 of AZD1222 vaccination. These receptors were collected from an adult in good health.

The CDR3 DNA is TGTGCCAGCAGCTCGACCGGGACAGGGTATGAAAAACTGTTTTTT. It encodes CASSSTGTGYEKLFF. The V and J genes are TRBV5-8 and TRBJ1-4; TRBD1 aligns across 9 bases. The germline gives CDR1 SGHTS, CDR2 YDEGEE. The CDR3 has 15 residues. The V and J ends lost 3 bases and 6 bases, in that order; junction bases with no gene match: 6.

The chain combines TRBV7-8 with TRBJ2-1; D tentatively fits TRBD1 or TRBD2 (7 bases each). Trimming took 4 bases from V and 0 from J, leaving 13 bases between them. The CDR3 spans 16 residues. Per germline, CDR1 SGHVS and CDR2 FQNEAQ. The DNA for the CDR3 is TGTGCCAGCAGCTCAGGGGGGGGAGGCTCCTACAATGAGCAGTTCTTC. Translating it yields CASSSGGGGSYNEQFF.

J is TRBJ1-1 and V is TRBV27; TRBD1 is a possible D gene (6 bases). This CDR3 has 15 residues. The V gene's germline CDR1 is MNHEY and CDR2 SMNVEV (reference sequence). V was pared by 2 bases and J by 2 bases, with 12 bases between. The CDR3 region has the DNA TGTGCCAGCAGTTTACTGGCCGGGGGCAACACTGAAGCTTTCTTT. It translates to CASSLLAGGNTEAFF.

The rearrangement uses TRBV7-9 and TRBJ2-5; 8 positions match TRBD1. The J segment lost 2 bases and the V segment lost 11 bases, leaving 4 bases of the junction unmatched. CDR1 is SEHNR and CDR2 is FQNEAQ in the germline V gene (reference sequence). The CDR3 contains 12 residues. In DNA form, the CDR3 reads TGTGCCTTGGACAGGGAACAAGAGACCCAGTACTTC. Amino acid sequence: CALDREQETQYF.

This sequence joins TRBV21-1 and TRBJ1-5; TRBD1 is the table's D call and was not checked against the DNA. TRBV21-1 is recorded as a pseudogene. The CDR3 runs 20 residues. CDR3 residues: CASSIAQGRRCGPSNQPQHF. The CDR3 DNA is TGTGCCAGCAGCATAGCCCAGGGTAGGAGATGTGGGCCTAGCAATCAGCCCCAGCATTTT.

This chain joins TRBV10-3 and TRBJ1-6; D perhaps matches TRBD1 (5 bases). The CDR3 has 15 residues. CDR1 and CDR2 from the germline V gene are ENHRY and SYGVKD. Between the trimmed V and J ends, which lost 3 bases and 7 bases, there was a span of 13 bases. CDR3 sequence: CAISERDGGNSPLHF. In DNA form, the CDR3 reads TGTGCCATCAGTGAACGGGACGGGGGGAATTCACCCCTCCACTTT.

The gene calls are TRBV19 and TRBJ2-5; 9 positions match TRBD1. The V and J ends lost 6 bases and 4 bases, in that order; junction bases with no gene match: 9. The CDR3 has 15 residues. The germline gives CDR1 LNHDA, CDR2 SQIVND (reference sequence). The chain's CDR3 is CASRPGQGSGETQYF. The CDR3 DNA reads as TGTGCCAGTAGGCCGGGACAGGGTTCAGGAGAGACCCAGTACTTC.

The chain has TRBV30 and TRBJ1-4; a possible D gene is TRBD1 (5 bases). Trimming shortened V by 5 bases and J by 5 bases, and 12 bases separated the two germline ends. This CDR3 is built from 13 residues. CDR1 and CDR2 from the germline V gene are GTSNPN and SVGIG (reference sequence). The CDR3 DNA reads TGTGCCTGGGATGGGACCGGGAATGAAAAACTGTTTTTT. Amino acid sequence: CAWDGTGNEKLFF.

The V and J genes are TRBV2 and TRBJ2-7; unclear D gene. The CDR3 covers 12 residues. V was clipped by 7 bases and J by 3 bases, with 10 bases between them. CDR1 SNHLY and CDR2 FYNNEI come from the germline V gene. The CDR3 nucleotides are TGTGCCAGCACCCCCGGTTACTACGAGCAGTACTTC. This codes for CASTPGYYEQYF.

As for this clone: The sample carries other DNA sequences with the same CDR3. J is TRBJ1-1 and V is TRBV3-1 (or the pseudogene TRBV3-2); a weak D match, TRBD1 (6 bases). V was clipped by 1 base and J by 4 bases, with 10 bases between them. Germline CDR1 and CDR2: LGHDT and YNNKEL (reference sequence). The CDR3 runs to 14 residues. The CDR3 coding sequence is TGTGCCAGCAGCCAAGTGGGAGGGGGCACTGAAGCTTTCTTT. Translation gives CASSQVGGGTEAFF.